The clone carrying this TCR beta chain has only a few counts. The table came from immunoSEQ multiplex PCR; TCRdb's copy has only in-frame clones and leaves some out. The data contain approximately 280,000 clones, around 87% of them seen just once; the ten biggest clones take up roughly 1.5%. Germline V gives CDR1 MNHEY, CDR2 SMNVEV (reference sequence). The CDR3 totals 15 residues. Trimming at V came to 6 bases and at J to 2 bases, leaving 3 bases not matched to a gene. The record originates from a study of blood T cell repertoires in COVID-19. The origin of this receptor is a woman between 18 and 29 years old with acute COVID-19. This sequence joins TRBV27 and TRBJ2-2; TRBD2 matches at 10 bases. The sequenced material came from PBMCs or T cells enriched from blood (not recorded which). CDR3 coding DNA: TGTGCCAGCAGAAGGACTAGCGGAAACACCGGGGAGCTGTTTTTT. Translated: CASRRTSGNTGELFF.